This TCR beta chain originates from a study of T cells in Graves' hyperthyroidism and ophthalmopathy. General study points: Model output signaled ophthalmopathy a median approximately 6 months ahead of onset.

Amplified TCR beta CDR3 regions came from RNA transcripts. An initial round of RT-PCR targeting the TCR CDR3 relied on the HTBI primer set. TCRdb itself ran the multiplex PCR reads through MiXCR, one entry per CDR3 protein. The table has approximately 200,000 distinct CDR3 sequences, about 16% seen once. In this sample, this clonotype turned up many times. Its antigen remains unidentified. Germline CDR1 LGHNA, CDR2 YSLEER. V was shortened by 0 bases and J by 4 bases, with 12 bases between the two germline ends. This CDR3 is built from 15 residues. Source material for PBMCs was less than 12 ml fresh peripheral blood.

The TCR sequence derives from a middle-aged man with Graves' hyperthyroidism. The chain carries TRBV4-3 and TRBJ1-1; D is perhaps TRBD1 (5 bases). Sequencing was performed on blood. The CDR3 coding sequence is TGCGCCAGCAGCCAAGATACGGCAGGGTCCACTGAAGCTTTCTTT. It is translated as CASSQDTAGSTEAFF.